This T cell receptor (beta chain) was recorded in a study of beta chain features in type 1 diabetes. Study-wide points: HLA influence on TCRB rearrangement stayed unresolved here. A moderate, significant TCRB CDR3 shortening appeared in type 1 diabetes across four CD4+ subsets.

With respect to this clone: The antigen is not known.

The sequenced template was cDNA made from the entire isolated RNA. Sequencing was performed with immunoSEQ multiplex PCR; in TCRdb, only in-frame clones are kept and a portion is missing. This table holds around 130,000 clones, 16% found once. The origin of this receptor is a man younger than 45 with type 1 diabetes. Sample: central memory CD4+ T cells from blood.

CDR3 protein: CASSQAELAGGLLNTQYF. The CDR3, as DNA: TGCGCCAGCAGCCAAGCAGAACTAGCGGGGGGGCTGCTAAATACGCAGTATTTT. This chain connects TRBV4-3 to TRBJ2-3; the match to TRBD2 covers 13 bases. CDR1 is LGHNA and CDR2 is YSLEER in the germline V gene. This CDR3 is 18 amino acids long. The V and J ends lost 1 base and 7 bases, in that order; junction bases with no gene match: 11.